This TCR beta chain was retrieved from a study of Ad26.COV2.S vaccination and SARS-CoV-2 variants. Whole-study context: The Ad26.COV2.S arm of the COV1001 trial was where the donor was placed. The vaccine Ad26.COV2.S was put into the muscle once, or twice with 56 days between.

Treatment here: some 19 received Ad26.COV2.S at low or high dose, single or two shots; roughly five received placebo; per-sample allocation not given. Sampling happened 63 days after the first vaccine or placebo injection. V dropped 2 bases and J dropped 0 bases, with 5 bases sitting between them. CDR3 size: 13 residues. Germline CDR1 reads ENHRY; CDR2 reads SYGVKD. About this clone: No antigen is known for it.

Study results and limitations: Vaccinees reportedly had broad spike-specific CD8+ and CD4+ T cell responses. Total T cell responses were possibly underestimated by TCR breadth and depth analyses.

The table came from immunoSEQ multiplex PCR; TCRdb's copy has only in-frame clones and leaves some out. The sample lists a few hundred thousand clones, around 87% occurring once. The chain couples TRBV10-3 to TRBJ2-7; D not certain. This TCR was sampled from a person between 18 and 65 years old who received the Ad26.COV2.S COVID-19 vaccine or a placebo. The sequencing here drew on peripheral blood, taken in a trial of Ad26.COV2.S vaccine versus placebo. CDR3 sequence (DNA): TGTGCCATCAGTGAGCAGAGCTCCTACGAGCAGTACTTC. This sequence encodes CAISEQSSYEQYF.